A single sample is the source of the 13 T cell receptor beta chains below, sequenced in a study of blood T cell repertoires in COVID-19. Using immunoSEQ multiplex PCR, the repertoire was profiled, and TCRdb retains in-frame clones only, with some absent. The table includes 250,000 or so clones, approximately 90% detected once. The specimen sequenced was peripheral blood. The receptors were sampled from a woman aged 25-40 years with active or convalescent COVID-19.

The V gene is TRBV12-2, the J gene TRBJ1-6; the listed D gene, TRBD1, was not tested against the DNA. TRBV12-2 is a recognized pseudogene. The CDR3 has 17 amino acids. The CDR3, as DNA: TGTGCAAGTCGCGTCCCGGGGACAGGGATAAGGAATTCACCCCTCCACTTT. The encoded protein is CASRVPGTGIRNSPLHF.

The chain combines TRBV9 with TRBJ2-3; TRBD2 aligns across 7 bases. The CDR3 length is 17 residues. CDR1 and CDR2 from the germline V gene are SGDLS and YYNGEE. V trimming: 3 bases; J trimming: 0 bases; junction bases outside the gene matches: 10. The CDR3 nucleotides read TGTGCCAGCAGCGCGGGATGGGGAGCGGGGAGCACAGATACGCAGTATTTT. Residues: CASSAGWGAGSTDTQYF. The full variable domain, with the rest looked up from reference TRBV9 and TRBJ2-3, is DSGVTQTPKHLITATGQRVTLRCSPRSGDLSVYWYQQSLDQGLQFLIQYYNGEERAKGNILERFSAQQFPDLHSELNLSSLELGDSALYFCASSAGWGAGSTDTQYFGPGTRLTVL.

This clone was seen a handful of times. The chain links TRBV2 to TRBJ1-1, with TRBD1 identical over 8 bases. CDR3 size: 13 residues. Trimming cost V 8 bases and J 6 bases; bases outside gene matches: 8. The germline V gene encodes CDR1 SNHLY and CDR2 FYNNEI. CDR3 region: CASGGQARAEAFF. The CDR3 DNA follows: TGTGCCAGCGGGGGACAGGCGCGCGCTGAAGCTTTCTTT.

The chain joins TRBV10-3 to TRBJ2-7; TRBD1 aligns across 10 bases. After removal of 11 bases from V and 6 bases from J, the junction contained 10 bases not matched to a gene. Germline V gene lookup returns CDR1 ENHRY and CDR2 SYGVKD. The CDR3 extends over 13 amino acids. CDR3 loop: CAAAGTGVAEQYF. Here the CDR3 DNA reads TGTGCCGCGGCGGGGACAGGGGTCGCCGAGCAGTACTTC.

This chain links TRBV24-1 with TRBJ2-1; D may be TRBD1 (6 bases). V dropped 1 base and J dropped 5 bases, with 8 bases sitting between them. The germline CDR1 and CDR2 sequences are KGHDR and SFDVKD. The CDR3 length is 14 residues. The CDR3 reads CATSDLQGHNEQFF. DNA of the CDR3: TGTGCCACCAGTGATTTACAGGGACACAATGAGCAGTTCTTC.

This sequence joins TRBV28 and TRBJ2-4, with TRBD1 matching over 7 bases. This CDR3 region has 15 residues. From germline, CDR1 is MDHEN and CDR2 SYDVKM. Trimming took 6 bases from V and 0 from J; bases not matched to a gene: 5. This chain's CDR3 is CASSETGLAKNIQYF. CDR3 bases: TGTGCCAGCAGCGAGACAGGGCTAGCCAAAAACATTCAGTACTTC.

The CDR3 loop reads CASSLQRTGGKLFF. The CDR3 DNA reads as TGTGCCAGCAGCTTGCAACGGACCGGAGGAAAACTGTTTTTT. The chain joins TRBV7-9 to TRBJ1-4; D is unclear. Trimming removed 3 bases from V and 10 bases from J, with 15 bases in between. In germline, CDR1 is SEHNR, CDR2 FQNEAQ (reference sequence). CDR3 length: 14 residues.

This clone came up a few times. The chain combines TRBV6-5 with TRBJ1-5; D might be TRBD1 (6 bases). With 6 bases removed from V and 4 bases from J, the gap between germline ends came to 13 bases. The CDR3 totals 14 residues. Germline V CDR1 and CDR2: MNHEY, SVGAGI. CDR3: CASSPEGGNQPQHF. CDR3 bases: TGTGCCAGCAGCCCCGAGGGGGGGAATCAGCCCCAGCATTTT.

This chain joins TRBV9 and TRBJ1-1; D is unresolved. Germline loops: CDR1 SGDLS, CDR2 YYNGEE. Trimming pared 0 bases from V and 6 bases from J, leaving 12 bases between. This CDR3 is built from 14 residues. For the CDR3, the DNA is TGTGCCAGCAGCGTAGGAGGGAACGTGGCTGAAGCTTTCTTT. This codes for CASSVGGNVAEAFF. Supplemented by reference TRBV9 and TRBJ1-1, the full variable domain reads DSGVTQTPKHLITATGQRVTLRCSPRSGDLSVYWYQQSLDQGLQFLIQYYNGEERAKGNILERFSAQQFPDLHSELNLSSLELGDSALYFCASSVGGNVAEAFFGQGTRLTVV.

The chain combines TRBV7-8 with TRBJ2-5; D is possibly TRBD2 (5 bases). Trimming stripped 6 bases from V and 2 bases from J, with 10 bases between. Germline lookup yields CDR1 SGHVS and CDR2 FQNEAQ. The CDR3 has 13 amino acids. This CDR3 reads CASSPGEQETQYF. The CDR3 DNA follows: TGTGCCAGCAGTCCTGGGGAGCAAGAGACCCAGTACTTC.

CDR3 amino acids: CASSTMTGTEAFF. The CDR3 DNA reads as TGTGCCAGTAGTACGATGACGGGGACTGAAGCTTTCTTT. The chain combines TRBV19 with TRBJ1-1; D unclear. The CDR3 has 13 amino acids. Germline CDR1 is LNHDA and CDR2 is SQIVND (reference sequence). Deletions cut 4 bases from V and 5 bases from J, with 11 bases between.

This rearrangement joins TRBV30 to TRBJ1-1; 7 bases align to TRBD1. CDR3 length: 15 amino acids. After removal of 7 bases from V and 4 bases from J, the junction contained 15 bases not matched to a gene. Germline loops: CDR1 GTSNPN, CDR2 SVGIG (reference sequence). CDR3: CASRGGKGFVTEAFF. Here the CDR3 DNA reads TGTGCCTCGAGAGGGGGCAAAGGTTTTGTCACTGAAGCTTTCTTT.

The chain has TRBV4-2 and TRBJ2-1, with a possible D match to TRBD2 (5 bases). V was shortened by 0 bases and J by 9 bases, with 15 bases between the two germline ends. Looked up from germline, CDR1 is LGHNA and CDR2 is YNFKEQ. This CDR3 has 15 residues. CDR3 DNA: TGTGCCAGCAGCCAAGATCTACGAGGGCCGGGTGAGCAGTTCTTC. Translating it yields CASSQDLRGPGEQFF.